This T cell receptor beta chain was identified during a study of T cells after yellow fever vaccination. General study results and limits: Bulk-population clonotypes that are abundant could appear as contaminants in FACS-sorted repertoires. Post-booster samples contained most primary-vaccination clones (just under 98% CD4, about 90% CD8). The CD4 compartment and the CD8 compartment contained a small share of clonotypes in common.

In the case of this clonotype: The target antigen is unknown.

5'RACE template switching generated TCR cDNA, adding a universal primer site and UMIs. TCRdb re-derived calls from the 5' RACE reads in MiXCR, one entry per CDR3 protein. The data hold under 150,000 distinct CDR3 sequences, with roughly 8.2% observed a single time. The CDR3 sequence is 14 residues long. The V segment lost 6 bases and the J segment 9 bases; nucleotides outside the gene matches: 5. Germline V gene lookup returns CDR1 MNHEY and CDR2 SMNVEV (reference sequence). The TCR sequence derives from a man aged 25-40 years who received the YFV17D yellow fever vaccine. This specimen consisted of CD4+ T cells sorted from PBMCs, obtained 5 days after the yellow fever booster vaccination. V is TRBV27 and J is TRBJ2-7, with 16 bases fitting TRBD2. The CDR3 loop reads CASRPGLAGGLQYF. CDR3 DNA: TGTGCCAGCAGACCGGGACTAGCGGGAGGGTTGCAGTACTTC.